This T cell receptor beta chain was documented in a study of T cells in Graves' hyperthyroidism and ophthalmopathy (dated by TCRdb to the late 2010s). Study-level background: Peripheral blood samples were taken at initial diagnosis, before any treatment was given. To identify TCR V-J signatures that set the groups apart, the researchers used a discovery cohort of 90 to 100 patients, made up of around 40 with Graves' ophthalmopathy and some 56 with stable Graves' hyperthyroidism. Prospective prediction of ophthalmopathy was tested in an independent validation cohort consisting of roughly 20 hyperthyroidism patients and some 15 patients who later progressed to ophthalmopathy. The approximately 98 discovery patients were randomly divided into training and test sets at a 7:3 ratio. In addition, the study compared T-cell repertoires in thyroid tissue and in blood from about six Graves' hyperthyroidism patients. Once sampling was done, hyperthyroidism patients were given methimazole at a starting dose of 30 mg daily, whereas ophthalmopathy patients were given high-dose intravenous methylprednisolone. TCR Vbeta CDR3 sequencing of 120 to 150 peripheral blood samples (about 45 ophthalmopathy, roughly 72 hyperthyroidism and roughly 17 progressor patients) is reported in the paper.

On the study overall, not on this receptor specifically: During validation, the model predicted progression to ophthalmopathy a median of around six months ahead of onset, with roughly 65% sensitivity and 72.22% specificity. No statistical method was used to fix the sample size in advance, and group allocation was not hidden from the investigators. Most expanded thyroid clonotypes (frequency above 0.001) were also detected in blood, a finding suggesting that blood repertoires may reflect thyroid immune responses. In cross-validation, a model built on a 13 V-J signature told ophthalmopathy apart from stable hyperthyroidism with under 90% sensitivity and roughly 83% specificity, and in testing the same model reached 80%/75%.

TCR beta CDR3 regions were amplified from RNA transcripts. For the first round of RT-PCR on the TCR CDR3, the HTBI primer set was used together with the Qiagen OneStep RT-PCR kit. Libraries were constructed in a second round of multiplex PCR, after which size selection and purification were carried out. Paired-end sequencing of the libraries was performed with 100 bp reads on an Illumina HiSeq2000. The original pipeline was this. Raw data were processed with SOAPnuke, discarding reads with adapters, uncalled bases, mean Phred below 15, or no exact constant-primer or identifier match. High-quality paired reads were merged using COPE v1.2.5, and each unique nucleotide sequence was defined as a clonotype. MiTCR v1.1 was used to align the clonotypes against IMGT TRBV, TRBD and TRBJ reference segments. Analysis was restricted to V-J combinations with a frequency above 0.0001, which covered over 98% of repertoires. A TCS score was defined as the ratio of F50 (clonal expansion) to E x V (chaos), with BLOSUM62-based TCRdist applied between CDR3 peptides within each V-J. Welch's t-statistics and random forest reduced 500 to 650 V-J features to roughly 13, which were used in a naive Bayes classifier (R e1071). TCRdb trimmed the raw reads at Q25, called clones with MiXCR and kept productive beta chains. Rows merge per CDR3 protein into single entries with the most common DNA and genes. For this entry, the V and J calls and clone size follow TCRdb and not the study's own pipeline. The sample data list roughly 170,000 distinct CDR3 sequences, and just under 9.5% of these were observed just once. The top ten clonotypes cover around 20% of the sample.

This clonotype occurred many times. Its antigen has not been determined. Qualities for individual bases were not recorded, and no much larger clone is one base off. The hyperthyroidism patients were between 18 and 65 years old and newly diagnosed, with a disease duration of less than 2 months. Any patient with an uncontrolled infection, another autoimmune disease, pregnancy or lactation was excluded. Diagnoses relied on clinical symptoms, serum thyroxine and TRAb, thyroid ultrasound and orbital computed tomography. Blood from progressor patients was collected at the time of first diagnosis with hyperthyroidism, before any ophthalmopathy symptoms had appeared. PBMCs were isolated from 10 ml of fresh peripheral blood by Ficoll-Paque density gradient centrifugation. Progressor patients were initially diagnosed with Graves' hyperthyroidism and developed ophthalmopathy during follow-up. Total RNA was extracted with Trizol reagent, and quality was checked on an Agilent 2100 Bioanalyzer.

V loses 5 bases of germline sequence and J loses 0 bases, and the interval between the two ends is 11 bases. In the germline V gene, CDR1 corresponds to SGHVS and CDR2 to FQNEAQ. Counted from cysteine to phenylalanine, this CDR3 has 14 amino acids. Just the 42-base CDR3 DNA is kept, in frame starting at base 1. Recombination joined TRBV7-8 with TRBJ2-7, with the D gene not confidently named. This TCR derives from a woman aged 18-30 years with Graves' hyperthyroidism that later progressed to Graves' ophthalmopathy. The source material was blood. The CDR3 is CASSPAPSSYEQYF. At the DNA level, the sequence is TGTGCCAGCAGCCCCGCCCCGAGCTCCTACGAGCAGTACTTC.